The rows below give T cell receptor beta chains drawn from one sample of a study of T cells in Graves' hyperthyroidism and ophthalmopathy. One entry per CDR3 protein, called by TCRdb with MiXCR from the multiplex PCR reads. Of hundreds of thousands of distinct CDR3 sequences in the sample, roughly 14% are singletons; the top ten hold around 7%. Sequenced sample: blood. These receptors originate from a woman between 18 and 30 years old with Graves' hyperthyroidism. CDR3s include the opening cysteine and the closing phenylalanine or tryptophan. The D gene is left open where the match is weak. The size field is filled for only some rows; it gives once, few, many or a size class.

d_gene,j_gene,abundance,v_gene,CDR3aa,CDR3nt
.,TRBJ2-7,many,TRBV28,CASSYGVVSYEQYF,TGTGCCAGCAGTTACGGGGTTGTCTCCTACGAGCAGTACTTC
TRBD1,TRBJ1-2,many,TRBV7-6,CASSLEGQGDGYTF,TGTGCCAGCAGCTTAGAGGGACAGGGAGATGGCTACACCTTC
.,TRBJ1-1,.,TRBV29-1,CSAKGLDPITEAFF,TGCAGCGCCAAGGGGCTCGACCCCATCACTGAAGCTTTCTTT
.,TRBJ2-5,many,TRBV9,CASGEGVAEETQYF,TGTGCCAGCGGAGAGGGAGTAGCGGAAGAGACCCAGTACTTC
.,TRBJ2-1,many,TRBV10-2,CASRASGDNEQFF,TGCGCCAGCAGGGCATCTGGGGACAATGAGCAGTTCTTC
.,TRBJ1-5,many,TRBV12-3/TRBV12-4,CATQPTGNSNQPQHF,TGTGCCACTCAACCCACAGGGAATAGCAATCAGCCCCAGCATTTT
TRBD2,TRBJ2-2,many,TRBV4-1,CASSPHSGGTGELFF,TGCGCCAGCAGCCCCCACTCGGGGGGGACCGGGGAGCTGTTTTTT
TRBD2,TRBJ2-1,.,TRBV6-1,CASSPRLAGGPGLFNEQFF,TGTGCCAGCTCCCCCCGGCTAGCGGGGGGCCCAGGTCTTTTCAATGAGCAGTTCTTC
.,TRBJ1-2,.,TRBV6-2/TRBV6-3,CASSYSVAANYGYTF,TGTGCCAGCAGTTACTCAGTAGCAGCTAACTATGGCTACACCTTC
.,TRBJ1-5,many,TRBV12-3/TRBV12-4,CASSFQQYNQPQHF,TGTGCCAGCAGTTTCCAGCAGTACAATCAGCCCCAGCATTTT
TRBD2,TRBJ2-1,.,TRBV29-1,CSAPEREGEQFF,TGCAGCGCCCCGGAGCGGGAGGGCGAGCAGTTCTTC
.,TRBJ1-5,many,TRBV29-1,CSVTREGQPQHF,TGCAGCGTCACAAGAGAGGGTCAGCCCCAGCATTTT
TRBD2,TRBJ2-7,.,TRBV12-3/TRBV12-4,CASSPPCAGGCEQYF,TGTGCCAGCAGTCCGCCCTGCGCGGGAGGTTGCGAGCAGTACTTC
TRBD1,TRBJ1-1,many,TRBV5-6,CASSLARARTGADTEAFF,TGTGCCAGCAGCTTGGCGAGGGCTCGAACAGGGGCGGACACTGAAGCTTTCTTT
TRBD2,TRBJ2-7,.,TRBV6-2/TRBV6-3,CASSQREGPYEQYF,TGTGCCAGCAGTCAAAGGGAGGGGCCCTACGAGCAGTACTTC
TRBD1,TRBJ2-7,many,TRBV20-1,CSARDGTGLYEQYF,TGCAGTGCTAGAGATGGGACAGGCCTCTACGAGCAGTACTTC
.,TRBJ2-2,many,TRBV7-6,CASSLGMLSTGELFF,TGTGCCAGCAGCTTAGGCATGTTGAGCACCGGGGAGCTGTTTTTT
.,TRBJ2-7,many,TRBV29-1,CSVEGGYYEQYF,TGCAGCGTTGAGGGTGGATACTACGAGCAGTACTTC
TRBD2,TRBJ2-7,.,TRBV30,CAWSPLRTFSGRVSYEQYF,TGTGCCTGGAGTCCCCTGCGGACTTTTTCCGGGAGGGTCTCCTACGAGCAGTACTTC
.,TRBJ1-3,many,TRBV30,CAWRTGGARLVVDF,TGTGCCTGGAGAACGGGAGGGGCAAGACTAGTGGTGGATTTT
.,TRBJ2-7,many,TRBV7-2,CASSSRFESYEQYF,TGTGCCAGCAGCTCCCGCTTCGAGTCCTACGAGCAGTACTTC
TRBD2,TRBJ2-5,.,TRBV12-3/TRBV12-4,CASSLSGAGETQYF,TGTGCCAGCAGTCTTAGCGGGGCCGGGGAGACCCAGTACTTC
TRBD2,TRBJ2-1,.,TRBV20-1,CSASTSGPYNEQFF,TGCAGCGCTTCGACTAGCGGGCCCTACAATGAGCAGTTCTTC
TRBD2,TRBJ2-7,.,TRBV7-6,CASSLVASGSSYEQYF,TGTGCCAGCAGCTTAGTCGCTAGCGGGAGTTCCTACGAGCAGTACTTC
.,TRBJ2-7,few,TRBV3-1,CANSQGGTYEQYF,TGTGCCAACAGCCAAGGGGGAACCTACGAGCAGTACTTC
.,TRBJ2-2,.,TRBV9,CASSPQQGPNTGELFF,TGTGCCAGCAGCCCCCAACAGGGACCGAACACCGGGGAGCTGTTTTTT
TRBD2,TRBJ2-1,many,TRBV5-8,CASSFPVAGGNEQFF,TGTGCCAGCAGCTTTCCTGTAGCGGGGGGAAATGAGCAGTTCTTC
TRBD1,TRBJ2-7,many,TRBV6-1,CASSGSRDRGYYEQYF,TGTGCCAGCAGTGGAAGCCGGGACAGGGGATACTACGAGCAGTACTTC
.,TRBJ1-5,.,TRBV30,CAWGGGSGNQPQHF,TGTGCCTGGGGGGGGGGCTCTGGCAATCAGCCCCAGCATTTT
TRBD2,TRBJ2-1,.,TRBV11-3,CASRPGLAGGWGEQFF,TGTGCCAGCAGACCGGGACTAGCGGGAGGTTGGGGTGAGCAGTTCTTC
TRBD2,TRBJ2-3,.,TRBV6-9,CASSYLLLAGVPGTDTQYF,TGTGCCAGCAGTTACCTCCTTCTAGCGGGAGTCCCCGGGACAGATACGCAGTATTTT
.,TRBJ1-1,.,TRBV4-1,CASSQDRGMGAFF,TGCGCCAGCAGCCAAGATCGGGGAATGGGGGCTTTCTTT
.,TRBJ1-1,.,TRBV19,CASREFGRAEAFF,TGTGCCAGTAGGGAATTCGGGAGGGCTGAAGCTTTCTTT
TRBD1,TRBJ1-1,many,TRBV27,CASSGDRVGTEAFF,TGTGCCAGCAGTGGGGACAGGGTTGGTACTGAAGCTTTCTTT
.,TRBJ1-6,few,TRBV6-2/TRBV6-3,CASSYSPGFYYNSPLHF,TGTGCCAGCAGTTACTCTCCAGGTTTCTACTATAATTCACCCCTCCACTTT
TRBD1,TRBJ2-7,many,TRBV15,CATSIRTGGEQYF,TGTGCCACCAGCATCCGGACAGGGGGCGAGCAGTACTTC
.,TRBJ2-1,.,TRBV7-9,CASIPSERTYNEQFF,TGTGCCAGCATCCCCAGCGAGCGGACCTACAATGAGCAGTTCTTC
.,TRBJ2-2,many,TRBV6-1,CASSRQTNTGELFF,TGTGCCAGCAGTCGACAGACGAACACCGGGGAGCTGTTTTTT
TRBD2,TRBJ2-3,.,TRBV7-9,CASSFKRGLAGAGRSTDTQYF,TGTGCCAGCAGCTTTAAAAGGGGGCTAGCGGGGGCTGGAAGAAGCACAGATACGCAGTATTTT
.,TRBJ1-3,few,TRBV9,CASSAAGDSGNTIYF,TGTGCCAGCAGCGCCGCTGGGGACTCTGGAAACACCATATATTTT
.,TRBJ2-7,many,TRBV6-5,CAGSYSNRVYEQYF,TGTGCCGGCAGTTACTCGAACCGGGTTTACGAGCAGTACTTC
.,TRBJ2-1,.,TRBV18,CASSLLRGYNEQFF,TGTGCCAGCTCTCTTTTACGAGGGTACAATGAGCAGTTCTTC
.,TRBJ1-5,.,TRBV19,CASRPFGEQKAQHF,TGTGCCAGCCGGCCTTTTGGGGAACAAAAGGCCCAGCATTTT
TRBD1,TRBJ2-7,many,TRBV11-2,CASSPHPGGNSYEQYF,TGTGCCAGCAGCCCTCACCCAGGGGGTAACAGCTACGAGCAGTACTTC
TRBD1,TRBJ2-5,.,TRBV5-4,CASSLKQGSGETQYF,TGTGCCAGCAGCTTGAAACAGGGGTCTGGTGAGACCCAGTACTTC
.,TRBJ1-5,many,TRBV16,CASSLSHRSRNQPQHF,TGTGCCAGCAGCCTTTCCCACAGGTCCCGTAATCAGCCCCAGCATTTT
TRBD1,TRBJ1-4,many,TRBV28,CASSLVIATGSTNEKLFF,TGTGCCAGCAGTTTGGTTATCGCGACAGGGTCAACTAATGAAAAACTGTTTTTT
TRBD2,TRBJ2-2,.,TRBV20-1,CSASTGGPTGELFF,TGCAGTGCTAGTACGGGGGGGCCCACCGGGGAGCTGTTTTTT
TRBD2,TRBJ2-7,many,TRBV6-1,CASSYTNALAGALYEQYF,TGTGCCAGCAGTTATACTAACGCACTAGCGGGGGCCCTTTACGAGCAGTACTTC
.,TRBJ2-5,many,TRBV9,CASSVQAEGQETQYF,TGTGCCAGCAGCGTTCAGGCCGAGGGCCAAGAGACCCAGTACTTC